These 26 T cell receptor beta chains originate from one sample sequenced in a study of cytomegalovirus exposure and HLA in healthy donors. PCR used 60 Vbeta primers and 13 Jbeta primers. Method: immunoSEQ multiplex PCR; TCRdb's copy keeps in-frame clones and lacks some. The sample includes some 160,000 clones, almost 85% of them seen just once. The sample consisted of PBMCs. These receptors were taken from a woman between 50 and 59 years old in good health and CMV-seronegative.

This chain joins TRBV28 and TRBJ2-7, with 7 bases aligning to TRBD1. This CDR3 comprises 15 residues. Germline loops: CDR1 MDHEN, CDR2 SYDVKM. V gave up 7 bases and J gave up 3 bases; unmatched junction bases: 12. CDR3 amino acids: CASTPGGTGVYEQYF. As DNA, the CDR3 is TGTGCCAGCACCCCTGGGGGTACAGGGGTCTACGAGCAGTACTTC.

The rearrangement joins TRBV5-6 to TRBJ2-3, with 8 nucleotides matching TRBD2. Trimming removed 2 bases from V and 2 bases from J; junction bases left unmatched: 16. Germline CDR1 SGHDT, CDR2 YYEEEE. The CDR3 contains 19 residues. This CDR3 is CASSFYSGGGILNTDTQYF. Written as DNA, the CDR3 is TGTGCCAGCAGCTTCTACTCCGGCGGGGGGATTCTAAACACAGATACGCAGTATTTT.

The V call is TRBV4-1, the J call TRBJ2-1, with TRBD2 matching over 8 bases. Germline V gene data show CDR1 as MGHRA and CDR2 as YSYEKL. V shed 2 bases and J 9 bases; nucleotides not matched to a gene: 9. The CDR3 runs 15 residues. The CDR3 region has the DNA TGCGCCAGCAGCCAACAAGCGGGAGCTGGTGTTGAGCAGTTCTTC. It codes for CASSQQAGAGVEQFF.

This clone was seen only a few times. The chain is built from TRBV19 and TRBJ1-1, with 11 nucleotides matching TRBD1. Germline CDR1 and CDR2: LNHDA and SQIVND (reference sequence). Losses at the gene ends were 8 bases for V and 1 base for J; bases not matched to a gene: 6. This CDR3 contains 15 residues. CDR3 sequence reads: CASADRGLENTEAFF. The CDR3 nucleotides are TGTGCCAGTGCGGACAGGGGGCTTGAGAACACTGAAGCTTTCTTT.

On this clone: Other DNA sequences within the sample encode an identical CDR3. The chain has TRBV19 and TRBJ1-5; 7 nucleotides agree with TRBD1. CDR3 size: 15 residues. With V trimmed by 1 base and J by 4 bases, 4 bases remained unmatched. Germline V gene data show CDR1 as LNHDA and CDR2 as SQIVND (reference sequence). The CDR3: CASSIGGGSNQPQHF. CDR3 DNA: TGTGCCAGTAGTATAGGAGGGGGCAGTAATCAGCCCCAGCATTTT.

This chain uses TRBV27 with TRBJ2-5; 7 bases are shared with TRBD1. With V trimmed by 10 bases and J by 5 bases, 28 bases remained unmatched. The germline V gene has CDR1 MNHEY and CDR2 SMNVEV (reference sequence). The CDR3 covers 19 residues. The CDR3 is CATARQKGLGQFSWETQYF. The CDR3 DNA follows: TGTGCCACCGCGCGCCAGAAAGGGCTGGGACAGTTTTCCTGGGAGACCCAGTACTTC.

The CDR3 here is CASSAGTGSEKLFF. CDR3 bases: TGCGCCAGCAGCGCCGGGACAGGGTCTGAAAAACTGTTTTTT. The V and J genes are TRBV5-1 and TRBJ1-4, with 9 bases aligning to TRBD1. Unmatched junction bases numbered 5, after V lost 4 bases and J lost 7 bases. The CDR3 length is 14 residues. Germline V CDR1 and CDR2: SGHRS, YFSETQ.

J is TRBJ2-1 and V is TRBV5-1, with a tentative D call TRBD1 (6 bases). Germline V gene lookup returns CDR1 SGHRS and CDR2 YFSETQ. Trimming left V 7 bases short and J 5 bases short, with 13 bases between. The CDR3 spans 13 residues. CDR3: CASWDIYNNEQFF. CDR3 nucleotide sequence: TGCGCCAGCTGGGACATATATAACAATGAGCAGTTCTTC.

This clone was detected once. V usage is TRBV4-3 and J usage is TRBJ2-7; the match to TRBD1 covers 8 bases. Germline CDR1 reads LGHNA; CDR2 reads YSLEER. With V trimmed by 1 base and J by 4 bases, 6 bases remained unmatched. The CDR3 runs 15 residues. CDR3 protein: CASSQGRQGWYEQYF. The CDR3 DNA reads TGCGCCAGCAGCCAAGGGAGACAGGGGTGGTACGAGCAGTACTTC.

This chain connects TRBV28 to TRBJ2-1; 7 nucleotides align to TRBD2. With 3 bases clipped from V and 5 bases from J, the junction kept 4 bases outside the gene matches. Germline loops: CDR1 MDHEN, CDR2 SYDVKM. The CDR3 is made up of 14 amino acids. This CDR3 reads CASSLWGGDNEQFF. CDR3 bases: TGTGCCAGCAGTTTGTGGGGGGGTGACAATGAGCAGTTCTTC. Complete variable domain (other parts from reference TRBV28 and TRBJ2-1): DVKVTQSSRYLVKRTGEKVFLECVQDMDHENMFWYRQDPGLGLRLIYFSYDVKMKEKGDIPEGYSVSREKKERFSLILESASTNQTSMYLCASSLWGGDNEQFFGPGTRLTVL.

The rearrangement joins TRBV9 to TRBJ2-2, with 13 positions matching TRBD2. The germline V gene has CDR1 SGDLS and CDR2 YYNGEE. The CDR3 is 17 residues long. Trimming removed 3 bases from V and 5 bases from J; junction bases left unmatched: 7. CDR3 nucleotides: TGTGCCAGCAGCGGTGGACTAGCGGGAGCGGTAACCGGGGAGCTGTTTTTT. It encodes CASSGGLAGAVTGELFF. Drawing the rest from reference TRBV9 and TRBJ2-2, the complete variable domain is DSGVTQTPKHLITATGQRVTLRCSPRSGDLSVYWYQQSLDQGLQFLIQYYNGEERAKGNILERFSAQQFPDLHSELNLSSLELGDSALYFCASSGGLAGAVTGELFFGEGSRLTVL.

The V gene is TRBV5-8, the J gene TRBJ2-2, with D perhaps matching TRBD1 (5 bases). Trimming pared 5 bases from V and 6 bases from J, leaving 17 bases between. The germline CDR1 and CDR2 sequences are SGHTS and YDEGEE. The CDR3 loop spans 15 amino acids. Here the CDR3 DNA reads TGTGCCAGCAGGTCCCAGGGTGTGCGTTCCGGGGAGCTGTTTTTT. As protein: CASRSQGVRSGELFF.

The chain joins TRBV30 to TRBJ2-5; the match to TRBD1 covers 11 bases. CDR1 GTSNPN and CDR2 SVGIG come from the germline V gene (reference sequence). The CDR3 totals 15 residues. V trimming: 5 bases; J trimming: 2 bases; junction bases outside the gene matches: 7. The CDR3 loop reads CAWDRDRGFQETQYF. In nucleotides, the CDR3 is TGTGCCTGGGACCGGGACAGGGGGTTTCAAGAGACCCAGTACTTC.

The sample holds one count of this clone. The chain joins TRBV6-4 to TRBJ1-2, with 8 nucleotides matching TRBD1. The germline CDR1 and CDR2 sequences are MRHNA and SNTAGT. The CDR3 sequence is 14 residues long. Losses at the gene ends were 5 bases for V and 4 bases for J; bases not matched to a gene: 6. The CDR3 nucleotides are TGTGCCAGCAGTTGGGCAGGGGGCGCCTATGGCTACACCTTC. Its translation is CASSWAGGAYGYTF.

The chain has TRBV7-2 and TRBJ2-7, with a possible D match to TRBD2 (6 bases). Germline V gives CDR1 SGHTA, CDR2 FQGNSA. The V and J ends lost 3 bases and 7 bases respectively, with 13 bases between them. This CDR3 comprises 13 residues. DNA of the CDR3: TGTGCCAGCAGCTTTTTGACTAGGTGGGAGCAGTACTTC. This gives the protein CASSFLTRWEQYF. Combining the CDR3 with reference TRBV7-2 and TRBJ2-7 gives the whole variable domain GAGVSQSPSNKVTEKGKDVELRCDPISGHTALYWYRQSLGQGLEFLIYFQGNSAPDKSGLPSDRFSAERTGGSVSTLTIQRTQQEDSAVYLCASSFLTRWEQYFGPGTRLTVT.

The genes are TRBV9 and TRBJ2-3; D ambiguous. CDR1 and CDR2 from the germline V gene are SGDLS and YYNGEE. Trimming pared 2 bases from V and 0 bases from J, leaving 22 bases between. CDR3 size: 19 residues. The CDR3 here is CASSVNSGWLGRSTDTQYF. The CDR3 bases are TGTGCCAGCAGCGTCAATTCTGGGTGGTTGGGCCGAAGCACAGATACGCAGTATTTT.

The J gene is TRBJ1-3, the V gene TRBV7-2; D is possibly TRBD1 (6 bases). This CDR3 is 14 amino acids long. V gave up 1 base and J gave up 3 bases, with 7 bases separating them. Germline CDR1 SGHTA, CDR2 FQGNSA. The DNA of the CDR3 is TGTGCCAGCAGCTTAGGCAGGGGTGGAAACACCATATATTTT. It yields the protein CASSLGRGGNTIYF.

This rearrangement joins TRBV27 to TRBJ2-1; no firm D call. Between the trimmed V and J ends, which lost 2 bases and 8 bases, there was a span of 16 bases. This CDR3 is 15 amino acids long. Germline lookup yields CDR1 MNHEY and CDR2 SMNVEV (reference sequence). CDR3 sequence reads: CASSLGSTTPHEQFF. The CDR3 DNA sequence: TGTGCCAGCAGTTTAGGTTCTACTACCCCACATGAGCAGTTCTTC.

CDR3 sequence (DNA): TGTGCCAGCAGCCACTGGTCCGGACAGGGGGGTGAAAAACTGTTTTTT. It specifies CASSHWSGQGGEKLFF. This chain joins TRBV7-9 and TRBJ1-4; 10 bases are shared with TRBD1. From germline, CDR1 is SEHNR and CDR2 FQNEAQ (reference sequence). This CDR3 region has 16 residues. V shed 5 bases and J 7 bases; nucleotides not matched to a gene: 10.

The chain has TRBV9 and TRBJ2-3; 12 nucleotides align to TRBD2. This CDR3 is 19 amino acids long. Per the germline V gene, CDR1 is SGDLS and CDR2 is YYNGEE. V lost 3 bases to trimming and J lost 1 base; unmatched junction nucleotides: 12. CDR3 residues: CASSAETSGSFVGTDTQYF. The DNA for the CDR3 is TGTGCCAGCAGCGCCGAGACTAGCGGGAGCTTTGTTGGCACAGATACGCAGTATTTT.

This clone was counted a few times. The chain recombines TRBV4-1 with TRBJ1-1; D remains unclear. The V end lost 1 base, the J end lost 0 bases, and 9 bases lay between the germline ends. Germline CDR1 is MGHRA and CDR2 is YSYEKL. The CDR3 sequence is 15 residues long. Here the CDR3 reads CASSQGIGVNTEAFF. DNA of the CDR3: TGCGCCAGCAGCCAAGGAATTGGAGTGAACACTGAAGCTTTCTTT.

The chain uses TRBV7-9 and TRBJ2-3; tentative D call: TRBD2 (7 bases). V shed 5 bases and J shed 2 bases, with 20 bases lying between them. The length of the CDR3 is 17 residues. Germline-derived CDR1 and CDR2 are SEHNR and FQNEAQ (reference sequence). The CDR3 DNA reads TGTGCCAGCAGCGCTCTGCGGGGGCAGGGAATCACAGATACGCAGTATTTT. It encodes CASSALRGQGITDTQYF.

This clone was counted only a few times. V and J are TRBV9 and TRBJ2-5, with D possibly matching TRBD2 (5 bases). CDR3 length: 13 residues. Germline CDR1 reads SGDLS; CDR2 reads YYNGEE. V lost 4 bases and J lost 5, with 12 bases in between. The CDR3 region is CASSTKREETQYF. CDR3 sequence (DNA): TGTGCCAGCAGCACGAAGAGGGAGGAGACCCAGTACTTC.

This chain links TRBV5-4 with TRBJ1-2; the D gene is possibly TRBD1 (6 bases). Per the germline V gene, CDR1 is SGHNT and CDR2 is YYREEE (reference sequence). Trimming left V 3 bases short and J 4 bases short, with 10 bases between. The length of the CDR3 is 13 residues. CDR3 in DNA: TGTGCCAGCAGCTGGGGGGGCGGCTATGGCTACACCTTC. Translation: CASSWGGGYGYTF.

The rearrangement uses TRBV5-1 and TRBJ1-4; tentative D call: TRBD1 (6 bases). The ends were cut back, 10 bases at V and 5 bases at J, with 12 bases in the middle. The CDR3 has 12 residues. Germline V gene data show CDR1 as SGHRS and CDR2 as YFSETQ. The CDR3 here is CASQGVNEKLFF. The CDR3 DNA is TGCGCCTCACAGGGAGTCAATGAAAAACTGTTTTTT.

This chain connects TRBV29-1 to TRBJ2-7; TRBD1 matches at 8 bases. This CDR3 is 14 amino acids long. CDR1 is SQVTM, CDR2 ANQGSEA, per germline. The ends lost 6 bases at V and 3 bases at J; junction bases unmatched: 10. CDR3 sequence reads: CSVLGQDIYYEQYF. CDR3 sequence (DNA): TGCAGCGTCCTGGGACAGGACATCTACTACGAGCAGTACTTC.